This TCR beta chain was recovered during a study of blood T cell repertoires in COVID-19. Study-wide context: Specimens from acute and convalescent COVID-19 originated in the United States, Italy and Spain. PBMCs, B-cell-depleted T cells, or T cells were the source of the cDNA or gDNA that made up the material.

This CDR3 is 12 amino acids long. V was trimmed by 2 bases and J by 14 bases, leaving 15 bases between them. In the study's own analysis: By means of reference gene primer amplification, nucleated cell counts were estimated. Here immunoSEQ multiplex PCR was the method, and the copy in TCRdb shows in-frame clones only, minus some. V and J calls and clone size follow that table, whereas D and trimming were derived from the DNA. Among approximately 350,000 clones listed, 91% were seen once. This chain uses TRBV12-3 or TRBV12-4 with TRBJ1-1; unclear D gene. What was sequenced was peripheral blood. This sequence was found in a woman between 18 and 29 years old who had recovered from COVID-19. The CDR3 sequence is CASSLRRQTEFF. DNA for the CDR3: TGTGCCAGCAGTTTAAGGAGGCAAACTGAGTTCTTT.